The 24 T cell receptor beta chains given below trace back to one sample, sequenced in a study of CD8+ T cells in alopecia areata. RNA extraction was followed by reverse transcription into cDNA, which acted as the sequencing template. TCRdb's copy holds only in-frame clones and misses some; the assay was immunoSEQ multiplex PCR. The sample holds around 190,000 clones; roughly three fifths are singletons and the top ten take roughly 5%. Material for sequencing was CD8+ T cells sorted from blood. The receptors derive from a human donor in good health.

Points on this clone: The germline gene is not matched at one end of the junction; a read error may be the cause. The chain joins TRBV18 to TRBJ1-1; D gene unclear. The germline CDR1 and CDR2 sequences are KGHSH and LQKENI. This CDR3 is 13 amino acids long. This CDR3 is CASSPWQNTEAFF. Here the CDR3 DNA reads TGCGCCAGCTCACCATGGCAAAACACTGAAGCTTTCTTT.

This chain's CDR3 is CAWSVLDVTDTQYF. CDR3 in DNA: TGTGCCTGGAGTGTATTAGATGTCACAGATACGCAGTATTTT. The rearrangement uses TRBV30 and TRBJ2-3, with no clear D. This CDR3 has 14 amino acids. Germline-derived CDR1 and CDR2 are GTSNPN and SVGIG (reference sequence). V shed 0 bases and J shed 2 bases, with 9 bases lying between them.

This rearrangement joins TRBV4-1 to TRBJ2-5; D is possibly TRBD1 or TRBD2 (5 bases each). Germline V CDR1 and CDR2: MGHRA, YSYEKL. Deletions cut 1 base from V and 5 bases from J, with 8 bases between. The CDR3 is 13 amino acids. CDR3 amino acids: CASSQVGDETQYF. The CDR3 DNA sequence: TGCGCCAGCAGCCAAGTGGGGGACGAGACCCAGTACTTC.

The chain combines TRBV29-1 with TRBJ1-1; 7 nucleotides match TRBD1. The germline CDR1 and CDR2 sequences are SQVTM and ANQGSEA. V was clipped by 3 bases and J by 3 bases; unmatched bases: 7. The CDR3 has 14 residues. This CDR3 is CSVEVSGQHTEAFF. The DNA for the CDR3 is TGCAGCGTTGAGGTTTCGGGACAGCACACTGAAGCTTTCTTT.

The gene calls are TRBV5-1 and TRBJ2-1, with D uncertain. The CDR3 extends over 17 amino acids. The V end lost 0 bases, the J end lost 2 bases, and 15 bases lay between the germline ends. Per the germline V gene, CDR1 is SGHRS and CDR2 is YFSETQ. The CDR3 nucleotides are TGCGCCAGCAGCTTGGAGGTAGCAGCCAGCACCTACAATGAGCAGTTCTTC. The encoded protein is CASSLEVAASTYNEQFF.

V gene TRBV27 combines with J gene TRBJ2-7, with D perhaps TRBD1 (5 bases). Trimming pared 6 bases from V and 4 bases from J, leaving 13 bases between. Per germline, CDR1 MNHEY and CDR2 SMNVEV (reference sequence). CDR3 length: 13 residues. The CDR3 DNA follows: TGTGCCAGCAGCATGACAGAAAGATACGAGCAGTACTTC. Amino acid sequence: CASSMTERYEQYF.

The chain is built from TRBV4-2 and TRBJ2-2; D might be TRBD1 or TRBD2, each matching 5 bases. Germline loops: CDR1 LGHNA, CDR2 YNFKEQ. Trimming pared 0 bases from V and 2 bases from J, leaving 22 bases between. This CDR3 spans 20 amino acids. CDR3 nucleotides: TGTGCCAGCAGCCAAGATGTGACACTGCTCCCCGGGGCCAACACCGGGGAGCTGTTTTTT. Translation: CASSQDVTLLPGANTGELFF.

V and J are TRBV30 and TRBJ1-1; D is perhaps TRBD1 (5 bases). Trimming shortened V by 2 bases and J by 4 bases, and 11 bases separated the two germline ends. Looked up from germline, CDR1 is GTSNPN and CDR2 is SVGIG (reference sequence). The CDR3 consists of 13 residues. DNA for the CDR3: TGTGCCTGGAGTCTGGGGCTTTTCACTGAAGCTTTCTTT. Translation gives CAWSLGLFTEAFF. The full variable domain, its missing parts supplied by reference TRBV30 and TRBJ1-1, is SQTIHQWPATLVQPVGSPLSLECTVEGTSNPNLYWYRQAAGRGLQLLFYSVGIGQISSEVPQNLSASRPQDRQFILSSKKLLLSDSGFYLCAWSLGLFTEAFFGQGTRLTVV.

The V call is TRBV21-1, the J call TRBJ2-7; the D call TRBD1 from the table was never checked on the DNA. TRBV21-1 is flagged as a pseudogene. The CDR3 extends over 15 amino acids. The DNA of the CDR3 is TGTGCCAGCAGCAAACGGAACAGGGGCCCGGGCGAGCAGTACTTC. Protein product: CASSKRNRGPGEQYF.

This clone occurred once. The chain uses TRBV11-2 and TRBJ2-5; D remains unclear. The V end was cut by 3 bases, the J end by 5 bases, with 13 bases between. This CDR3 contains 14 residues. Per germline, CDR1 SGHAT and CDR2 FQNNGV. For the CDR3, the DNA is TGTGCCAGCAGCTTCCCACTAAGCCACGAGACCCAGTACTTC. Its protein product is CASSFPLSHETQYF.

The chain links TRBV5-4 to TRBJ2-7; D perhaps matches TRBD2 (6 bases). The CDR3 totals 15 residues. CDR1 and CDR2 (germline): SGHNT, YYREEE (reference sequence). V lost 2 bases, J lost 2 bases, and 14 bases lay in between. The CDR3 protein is CASSFQGGDAYEQYF. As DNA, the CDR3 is TGTGCCAGCAGCTTTCAGGGCGGGGACGCCTACGAGCAGTACTTC.

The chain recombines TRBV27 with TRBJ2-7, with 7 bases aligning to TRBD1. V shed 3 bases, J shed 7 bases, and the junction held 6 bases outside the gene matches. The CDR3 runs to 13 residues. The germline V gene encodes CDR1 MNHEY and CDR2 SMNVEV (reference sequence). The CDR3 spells CASSLLTGQEQYF. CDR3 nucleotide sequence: TGTGCCAGCAGTTTGCTGACAGGGCAGGAGCAGTACTTC.

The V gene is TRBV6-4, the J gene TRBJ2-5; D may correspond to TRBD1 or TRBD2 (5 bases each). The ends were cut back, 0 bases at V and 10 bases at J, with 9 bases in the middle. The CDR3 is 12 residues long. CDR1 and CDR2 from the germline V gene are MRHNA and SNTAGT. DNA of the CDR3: TGTGCCAGCAGTGACTCTGGGGGAAACCAGTACTTC. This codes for CASSDSGGNQYF.

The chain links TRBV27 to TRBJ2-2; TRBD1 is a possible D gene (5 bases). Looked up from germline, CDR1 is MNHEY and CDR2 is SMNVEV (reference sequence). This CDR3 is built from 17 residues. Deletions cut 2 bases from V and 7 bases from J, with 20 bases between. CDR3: CASSLPTGGRVGGELFF. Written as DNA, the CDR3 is TGTGCCAGCAGTTTACCCACGGGTGGCAGGGTAGGCGGGGAGCTGTTTTTT.

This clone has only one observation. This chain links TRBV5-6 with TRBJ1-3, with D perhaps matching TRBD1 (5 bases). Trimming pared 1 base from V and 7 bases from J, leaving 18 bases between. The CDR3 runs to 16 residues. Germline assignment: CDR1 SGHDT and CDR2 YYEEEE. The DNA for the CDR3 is TGTGCCAGCAGCTTGACAGGTCAATTTTTGAGGAACACCATATATTTT. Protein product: CASSLTGQFLRNTIYF.

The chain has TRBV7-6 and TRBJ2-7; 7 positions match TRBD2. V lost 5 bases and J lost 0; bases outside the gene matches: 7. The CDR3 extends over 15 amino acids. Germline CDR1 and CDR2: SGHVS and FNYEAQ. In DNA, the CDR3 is TGTGCCAGCAGCCTCCTGGGGGGGTACTCCTACGAGCAGTACTTC. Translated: CASSLLGGYSYEQYF.

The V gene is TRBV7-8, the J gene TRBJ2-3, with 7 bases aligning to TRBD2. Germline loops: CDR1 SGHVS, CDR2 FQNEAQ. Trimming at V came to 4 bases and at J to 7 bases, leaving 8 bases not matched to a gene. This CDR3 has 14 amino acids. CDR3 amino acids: CASSWDYTPYTQYF. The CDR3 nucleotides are TGTGCCAGCAGCTGGGACTATACCCCCTATACGCAGTATTTT.

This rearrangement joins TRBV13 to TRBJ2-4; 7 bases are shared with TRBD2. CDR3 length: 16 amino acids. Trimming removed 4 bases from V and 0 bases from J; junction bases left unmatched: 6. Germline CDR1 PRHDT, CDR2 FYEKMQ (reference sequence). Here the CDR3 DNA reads TGTGCCAGCAGCTCGACGGGGGGAGGAGCCAAAAACATTCAGTACTTC. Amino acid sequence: CASSSTGGGAKNIQYF.

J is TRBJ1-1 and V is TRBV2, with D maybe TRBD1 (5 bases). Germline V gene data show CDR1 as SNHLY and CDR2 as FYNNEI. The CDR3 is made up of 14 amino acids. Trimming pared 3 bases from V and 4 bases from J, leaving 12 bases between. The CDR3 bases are TGTGCCAGCAGTGACCCGGGGGGTGGCACTGAAGCTTTCTTT. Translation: CASSDPGGGTEAFF.

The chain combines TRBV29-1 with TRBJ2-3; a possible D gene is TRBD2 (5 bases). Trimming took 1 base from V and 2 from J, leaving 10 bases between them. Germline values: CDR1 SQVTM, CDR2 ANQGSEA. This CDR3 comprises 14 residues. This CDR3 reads CSVEAVEDTDTQYF. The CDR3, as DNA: TGCAGCGTTGAAGCCGTGGAGGACACAGATACGCAGTATTTT.

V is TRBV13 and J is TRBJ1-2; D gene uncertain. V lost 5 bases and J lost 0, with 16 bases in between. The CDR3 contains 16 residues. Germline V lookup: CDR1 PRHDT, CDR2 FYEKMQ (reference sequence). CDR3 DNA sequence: TGTGCCAGCAGCCACGCCGTCCCCCAAGCTAACTATGGCTACACCTTC. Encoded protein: CASSHAVPQANYGYTF.

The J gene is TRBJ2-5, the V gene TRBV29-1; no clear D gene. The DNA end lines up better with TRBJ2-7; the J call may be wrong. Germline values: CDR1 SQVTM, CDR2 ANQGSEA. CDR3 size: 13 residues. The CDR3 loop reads CSVDTPYSYEQYF. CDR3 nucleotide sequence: TGCAGCGTTGATACCCCGTACTCCTACGAGCAGTACTTC.

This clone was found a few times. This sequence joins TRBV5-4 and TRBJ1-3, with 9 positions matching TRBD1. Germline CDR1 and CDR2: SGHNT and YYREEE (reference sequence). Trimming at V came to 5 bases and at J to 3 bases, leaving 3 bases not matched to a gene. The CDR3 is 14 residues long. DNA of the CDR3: TGTGCCAGCAGGGGGACAGGGAGTGGAAACACCATATATTTT. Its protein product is CASRGTGSGNTIYF.

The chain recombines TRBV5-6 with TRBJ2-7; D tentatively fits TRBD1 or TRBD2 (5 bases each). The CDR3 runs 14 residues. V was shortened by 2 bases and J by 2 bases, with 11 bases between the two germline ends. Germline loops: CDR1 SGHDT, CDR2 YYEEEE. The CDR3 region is CASSFGDPTYEQYF. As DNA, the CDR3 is TGTGCCAGCAGCTTTGGGGACCCCACCTACGAGCAGTACTTC.